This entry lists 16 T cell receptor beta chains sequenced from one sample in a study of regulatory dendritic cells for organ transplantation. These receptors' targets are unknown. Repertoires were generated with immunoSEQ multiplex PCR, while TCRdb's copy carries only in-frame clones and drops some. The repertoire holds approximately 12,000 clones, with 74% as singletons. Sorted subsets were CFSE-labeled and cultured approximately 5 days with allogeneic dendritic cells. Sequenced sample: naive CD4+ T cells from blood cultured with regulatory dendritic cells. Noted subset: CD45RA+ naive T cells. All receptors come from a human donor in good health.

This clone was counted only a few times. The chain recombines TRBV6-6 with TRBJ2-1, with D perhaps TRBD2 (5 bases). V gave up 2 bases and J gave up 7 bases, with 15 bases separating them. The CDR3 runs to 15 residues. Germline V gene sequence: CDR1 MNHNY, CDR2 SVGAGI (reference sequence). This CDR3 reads CASSYARGKVNEQFF. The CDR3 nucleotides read TGTGCCAGCAGTTACGCAAGAGGGAAAGTAAATGAGCAGTTCTTC.

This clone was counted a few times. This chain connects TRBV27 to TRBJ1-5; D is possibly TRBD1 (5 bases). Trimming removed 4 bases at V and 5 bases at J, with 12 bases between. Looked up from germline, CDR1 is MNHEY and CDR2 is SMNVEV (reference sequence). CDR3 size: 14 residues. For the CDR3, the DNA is TGTGCCAGCAGTTCCTGGGGGGAATATCAGCCCCAGCATTTT. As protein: CASSSWGEYQPQHF.

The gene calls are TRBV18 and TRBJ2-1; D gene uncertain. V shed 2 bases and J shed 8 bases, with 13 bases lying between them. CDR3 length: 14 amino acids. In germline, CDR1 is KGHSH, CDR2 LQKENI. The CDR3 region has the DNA TGTGCCAGCTCACCAAAGGCGGCCTCAGATGAGCAGTTCTTC. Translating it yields CASSPKAASDEQFF.

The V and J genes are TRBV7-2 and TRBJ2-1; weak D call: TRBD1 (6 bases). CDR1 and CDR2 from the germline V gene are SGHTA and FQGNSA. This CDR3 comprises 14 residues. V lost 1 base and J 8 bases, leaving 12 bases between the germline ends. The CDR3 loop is CASSLEARGDEQFF. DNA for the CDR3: TGTGCCAGCAGCTTAGAGGCCAGGGGCGATGAGCAGTTCTTC.

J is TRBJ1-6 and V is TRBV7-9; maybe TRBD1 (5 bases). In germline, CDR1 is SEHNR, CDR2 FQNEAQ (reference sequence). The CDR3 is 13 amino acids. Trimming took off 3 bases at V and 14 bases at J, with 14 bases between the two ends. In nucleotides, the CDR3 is TGTGCCAGCAGCTTGGGGACTCTAGCAACCCTCCACTTT. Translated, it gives CASSLGTLATLHF. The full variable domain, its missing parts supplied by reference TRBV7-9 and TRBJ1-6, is DTGVSQNPRHKITKRGQNVTFRCDPISEHNRLYWYRQTLGQGPEFLTYFQNEAQLEKSRLLSDRFSAERPKGSFSTLEIQRTEQGDSAMYLCASSLGTLATLHFGNGTRLTVT.

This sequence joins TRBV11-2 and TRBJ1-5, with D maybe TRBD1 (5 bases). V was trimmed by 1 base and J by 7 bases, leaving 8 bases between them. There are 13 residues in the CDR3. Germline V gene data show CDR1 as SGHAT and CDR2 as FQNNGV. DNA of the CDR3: TGTGCCAGCAGCTTAGGGTACAGGCAGCCCCAGCATTTT. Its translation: CASSLGYRQPQHF.

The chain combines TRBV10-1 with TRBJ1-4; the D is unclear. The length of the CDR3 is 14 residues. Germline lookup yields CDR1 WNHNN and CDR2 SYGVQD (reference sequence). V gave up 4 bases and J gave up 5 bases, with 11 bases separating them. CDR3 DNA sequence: TGCGCCAGCAGTGGCGCGGGCGGGAATGAAAAACTGTTTTTT. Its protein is CASSGAGGNEKLFF.

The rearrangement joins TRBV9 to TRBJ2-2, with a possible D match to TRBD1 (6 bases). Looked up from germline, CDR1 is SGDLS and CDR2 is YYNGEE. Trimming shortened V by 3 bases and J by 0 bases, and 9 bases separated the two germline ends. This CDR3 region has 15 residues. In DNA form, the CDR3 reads TGTGCCAGCAGCGCGGACAGAGCGAACACCGGGGAGCTGTTTTTT. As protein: CASSADRANTGELFF.

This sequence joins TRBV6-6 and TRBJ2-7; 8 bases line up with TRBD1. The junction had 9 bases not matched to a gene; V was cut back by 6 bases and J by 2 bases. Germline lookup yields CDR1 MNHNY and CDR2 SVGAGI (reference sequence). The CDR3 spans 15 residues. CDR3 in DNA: TGTGCCAGCAGCGACACGGGACAGGCAACCTACGAGCAGTACTTC. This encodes CASSDTGQATYEQYF.

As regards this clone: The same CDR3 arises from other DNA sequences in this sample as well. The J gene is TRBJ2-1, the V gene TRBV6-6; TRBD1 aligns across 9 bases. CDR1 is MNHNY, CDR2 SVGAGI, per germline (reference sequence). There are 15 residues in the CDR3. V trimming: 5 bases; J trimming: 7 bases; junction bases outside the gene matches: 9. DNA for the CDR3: TGTGCCAGCAGTCCTCGGGACAGGGAGAGAAATGAGCAGTTCTTC. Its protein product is CASSPRDRERNEQFF.

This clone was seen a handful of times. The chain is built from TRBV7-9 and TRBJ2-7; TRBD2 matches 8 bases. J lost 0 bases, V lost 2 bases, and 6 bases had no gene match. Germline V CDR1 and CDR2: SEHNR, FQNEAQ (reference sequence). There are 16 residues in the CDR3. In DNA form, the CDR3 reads TGTGCCAGCAGCTTACTACCGGGAGGGTCCTCCTACGAGCAGTACTTC. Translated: CASSLLPGGSSYEQYF.

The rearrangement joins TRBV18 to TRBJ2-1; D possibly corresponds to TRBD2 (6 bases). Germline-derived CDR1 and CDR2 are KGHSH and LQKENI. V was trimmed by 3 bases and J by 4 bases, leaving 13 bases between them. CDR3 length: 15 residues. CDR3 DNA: TGTGCCAGCTCACCCTTAGGAGGGGCTTACAATGAGCAGTTCTTC. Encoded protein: CASSPLGGAYNEQFF.

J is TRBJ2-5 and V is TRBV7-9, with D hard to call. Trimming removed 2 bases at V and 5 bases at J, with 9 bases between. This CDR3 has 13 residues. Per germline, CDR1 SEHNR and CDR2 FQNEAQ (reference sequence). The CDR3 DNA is TGTGCCAGCAGCTTAATGGCGCGGGAGACCCAGTACTTC. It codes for CASSLMARETQYF.

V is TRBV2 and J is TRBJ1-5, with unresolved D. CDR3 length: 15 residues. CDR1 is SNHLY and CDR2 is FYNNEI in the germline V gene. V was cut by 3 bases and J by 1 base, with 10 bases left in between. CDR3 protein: CASSETRRSNQPQHF. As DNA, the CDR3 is TGTGCCAGCAGTGAGACGCGGAGGAGCAATCAGCCCCAGCATTTT. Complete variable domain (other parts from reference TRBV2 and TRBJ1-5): EPEVTQTPSHQVTQMGQEVILRCVPISNHLYFYWYRQILGQKVEFLVSFYNNEISEKSEIFDDQFSVERPDGSNFTLKIRSTKLEDSAMYFCASSETRRSNQPQHFGDGTRLSIL.

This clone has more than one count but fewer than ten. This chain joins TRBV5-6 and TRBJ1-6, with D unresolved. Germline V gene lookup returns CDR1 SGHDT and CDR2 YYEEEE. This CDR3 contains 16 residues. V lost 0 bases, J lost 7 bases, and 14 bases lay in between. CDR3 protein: CASSLGGTTGNSPLHF. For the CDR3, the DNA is TGTGCCAGCAGCTTGGGGGGAACGACGGGAAATTCACCCCTCCACTTT.

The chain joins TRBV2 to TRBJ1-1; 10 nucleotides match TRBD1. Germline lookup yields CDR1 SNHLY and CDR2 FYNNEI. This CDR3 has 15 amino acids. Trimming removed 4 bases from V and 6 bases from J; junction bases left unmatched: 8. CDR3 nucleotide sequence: TGTGCCAGCAGTGGACAGGGGGCGATCTTTCCTGAAGCTTTCTTT. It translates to CASSGQGAIFPEAFF.